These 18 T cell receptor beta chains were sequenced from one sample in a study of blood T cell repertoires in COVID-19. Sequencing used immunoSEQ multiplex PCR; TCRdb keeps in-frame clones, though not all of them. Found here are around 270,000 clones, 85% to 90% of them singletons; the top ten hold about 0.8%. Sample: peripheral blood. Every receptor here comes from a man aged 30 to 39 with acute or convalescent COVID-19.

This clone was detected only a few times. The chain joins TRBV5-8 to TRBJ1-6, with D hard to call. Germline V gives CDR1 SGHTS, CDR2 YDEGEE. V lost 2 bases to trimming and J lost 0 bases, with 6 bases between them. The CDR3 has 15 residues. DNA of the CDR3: TGTGCCAGCAGCTTCACCAGCTCCTATAATTCACCCCTCCACTTT. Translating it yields CASSFTSSYNSPLHF.

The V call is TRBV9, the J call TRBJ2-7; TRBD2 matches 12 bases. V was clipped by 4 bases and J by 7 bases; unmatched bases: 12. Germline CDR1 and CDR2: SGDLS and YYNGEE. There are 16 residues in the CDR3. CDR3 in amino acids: CASSSGGLAGTREQYF. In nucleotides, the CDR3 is TGTGCCAGCAGCTCAGGAGGACTAGCGGGGACTAGAGAGCAGTACTTC. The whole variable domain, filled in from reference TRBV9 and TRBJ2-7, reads DSGVTQTPKHLITATGQRVTLRCSPRSGDLSVYWYQQSLDQGLQFLIQYYNGEERAKGNILERFSAQQFPDLHSELNLSSLELGDSALYFCASSSGGLAGTREQYFGPGTRLTVT.

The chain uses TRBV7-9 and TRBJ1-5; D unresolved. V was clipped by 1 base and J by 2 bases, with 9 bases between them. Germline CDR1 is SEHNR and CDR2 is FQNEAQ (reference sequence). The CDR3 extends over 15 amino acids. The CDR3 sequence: CASSLDGSRNQPQHF. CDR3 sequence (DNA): TGTGCCAGCAGCTTAGACGGGAGTCGCAATCAGCCCCAGCATTTT.

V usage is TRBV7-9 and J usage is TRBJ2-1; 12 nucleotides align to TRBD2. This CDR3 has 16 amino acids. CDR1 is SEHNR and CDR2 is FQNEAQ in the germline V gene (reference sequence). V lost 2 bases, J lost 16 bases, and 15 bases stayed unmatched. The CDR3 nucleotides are TGTGCCAGCAGCTTACCCAGCGGACTAGCGGGGCCCTCGATATTCTTC. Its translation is CASSLPSGLAGPSIFF.

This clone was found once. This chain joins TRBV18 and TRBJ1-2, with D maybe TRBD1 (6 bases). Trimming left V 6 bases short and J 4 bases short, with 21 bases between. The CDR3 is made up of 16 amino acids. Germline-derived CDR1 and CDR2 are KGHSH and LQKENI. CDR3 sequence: CASSIRGLSPLYGYTF. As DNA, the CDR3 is TGTGCCAGCTCTATCAGGGGTTTGAGTCCCCTCTATGGCTACACCTTC.

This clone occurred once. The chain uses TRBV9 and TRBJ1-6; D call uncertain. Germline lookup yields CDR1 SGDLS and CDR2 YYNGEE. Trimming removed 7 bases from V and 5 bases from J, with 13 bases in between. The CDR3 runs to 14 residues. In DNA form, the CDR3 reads TGTGCCAGCTCCGGCGGCCCGAATAATTCACCCCTCCACTTT. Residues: CASSGGPNNSPLHF.

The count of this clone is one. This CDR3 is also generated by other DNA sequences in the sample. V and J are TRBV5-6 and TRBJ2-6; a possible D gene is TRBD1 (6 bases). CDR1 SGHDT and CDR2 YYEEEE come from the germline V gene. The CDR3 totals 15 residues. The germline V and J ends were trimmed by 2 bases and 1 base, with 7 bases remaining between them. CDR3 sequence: CASSFRGSGANVLTF. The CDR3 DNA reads TGTGCCAGCAGCTTCAGGGGTTCTGGGGCCAACGTCCTGACTTTC.

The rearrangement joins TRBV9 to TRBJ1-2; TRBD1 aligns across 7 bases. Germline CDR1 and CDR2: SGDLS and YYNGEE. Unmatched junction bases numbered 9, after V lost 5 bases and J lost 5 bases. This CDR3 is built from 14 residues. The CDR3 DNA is TGTGCCAGCAGAAAAGAGGGGGCCGGGTATGGCTACACCTTC. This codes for CASRKEGAGYGYTF.

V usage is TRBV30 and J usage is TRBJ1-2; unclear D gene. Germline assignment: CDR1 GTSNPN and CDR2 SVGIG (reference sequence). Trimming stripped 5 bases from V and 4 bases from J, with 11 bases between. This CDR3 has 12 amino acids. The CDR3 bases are TGTGCCTGGGGGCGGGAGGTCTATGGCTACACCTTC. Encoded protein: CAWGREVYGYTF. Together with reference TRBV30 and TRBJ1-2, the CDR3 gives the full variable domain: SQTIHQWPATLVQPVGSPLSLECTVEGTSNPNLYWYRQAAGRGLQLLFYSVGIGQISSEVPQNLSASRPQDRQFILSSKKLLLSDSGFYLCAWGREVYGYTFGSGTRLTVV.

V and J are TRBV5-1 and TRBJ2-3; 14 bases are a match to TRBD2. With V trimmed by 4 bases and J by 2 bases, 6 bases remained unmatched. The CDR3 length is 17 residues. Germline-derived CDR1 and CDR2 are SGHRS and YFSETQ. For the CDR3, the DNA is TGCGCCAGCAGCATTCGACTAGCGGGAGGGAACACAGATACGCAGTATTTT. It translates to CASSIRLAGGNTDTQYF.

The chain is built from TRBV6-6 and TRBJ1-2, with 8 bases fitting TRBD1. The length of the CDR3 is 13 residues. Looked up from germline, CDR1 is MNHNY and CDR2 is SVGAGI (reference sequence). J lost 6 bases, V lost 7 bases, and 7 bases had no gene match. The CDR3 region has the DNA TGTGCCAGCACCCTGGGACAGGCAAATGGCTACACCTTC. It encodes CASTLGQANGYTF.

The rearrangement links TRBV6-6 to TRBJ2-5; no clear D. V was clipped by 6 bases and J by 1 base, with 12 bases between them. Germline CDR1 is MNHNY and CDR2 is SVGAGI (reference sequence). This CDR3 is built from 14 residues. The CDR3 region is CASRTTNLQETQYF. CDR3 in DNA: TGTGCCAGCAGAACTACTAACCTCCAAGAGACCCAGTACTTC.

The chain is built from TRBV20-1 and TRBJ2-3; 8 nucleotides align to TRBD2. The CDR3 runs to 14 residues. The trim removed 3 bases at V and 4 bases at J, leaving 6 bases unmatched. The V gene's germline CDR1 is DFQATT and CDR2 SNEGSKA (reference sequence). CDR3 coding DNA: TGCAGTGCTAGTTTGAGCGGGAGACCAGATACGCAGTATTTT. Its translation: CSASLSGRPDTQYF.

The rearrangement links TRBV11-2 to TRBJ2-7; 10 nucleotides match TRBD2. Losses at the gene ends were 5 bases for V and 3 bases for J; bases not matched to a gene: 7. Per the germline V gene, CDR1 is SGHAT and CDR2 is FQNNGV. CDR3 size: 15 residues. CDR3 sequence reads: CASSRPTSGVYEQYF. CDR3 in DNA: TGTGCCAGCAGCCGACCAACTAGCGGGGTCTACGAGCAGTACTTC.

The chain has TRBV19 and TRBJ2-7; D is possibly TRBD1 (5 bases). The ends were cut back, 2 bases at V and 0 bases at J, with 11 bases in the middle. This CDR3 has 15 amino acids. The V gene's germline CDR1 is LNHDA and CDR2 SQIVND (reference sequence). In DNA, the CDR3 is TGTGCCAGTAGTATACAGGGTAGTGGCTCCTACGAGCAGTACTTC. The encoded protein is CASSIQGSGSYEQYF. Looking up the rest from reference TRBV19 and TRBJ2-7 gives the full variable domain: DGGITQSPKYLFRKEGQNVTLSCEQNLNHDAMYWYRQDPGQGLRLIYYSQIVNDFQKGDIAEGYSVSREKKESFPLTVTSAQKNPTAFYLCASSIQGSGSYEQYFGPGTRLTVT.

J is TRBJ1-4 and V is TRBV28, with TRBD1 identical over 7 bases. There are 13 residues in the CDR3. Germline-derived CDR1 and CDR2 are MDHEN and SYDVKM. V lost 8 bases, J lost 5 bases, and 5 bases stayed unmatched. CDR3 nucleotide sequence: TGTGCCAGCGCAGGGGGGAGCAATGAAAAACTGTTTTTT. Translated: CASAGGSNEKLFF. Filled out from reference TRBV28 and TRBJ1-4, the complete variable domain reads DVKVTQSSRYLVKRTGEKVFLECVQDMDHENMFWYRQDPGLGLRLIYFSYDVKMKEKGDIPEGYSVSREKKERFSLILESASTNQTSMYLCASAGGSNEKLFFGSGTQLSVL.

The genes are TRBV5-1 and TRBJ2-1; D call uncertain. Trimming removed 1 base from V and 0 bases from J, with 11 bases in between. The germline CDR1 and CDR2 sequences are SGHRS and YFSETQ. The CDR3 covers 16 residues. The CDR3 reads CASSLLDLSSYNEQFF. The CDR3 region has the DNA TGCGCCAGCAGCTTGCTTGATCTGAGCTCCTACAATGAGCAGTTCTTC.

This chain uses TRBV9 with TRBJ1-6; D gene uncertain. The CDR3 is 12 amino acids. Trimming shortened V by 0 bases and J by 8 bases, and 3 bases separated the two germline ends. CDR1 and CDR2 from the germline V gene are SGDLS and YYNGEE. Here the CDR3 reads CASSVAHSPLHF. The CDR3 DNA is TGTGCCAGCAGCGTAGCTCATTCACCCCTCCACTTT.